The T cell receptor beta chain described here comes from a study of CD8 T cells in Susac syndrome. With random hexamers, about 0.5 to 1 ug RNA was reverse transcribed. The CDR3 of TCR beta was amplified by immunoSEQ multiplex PCR across 54 Vbeta and 13 Jbeta. One entry per CDR3 protein, called by TCRdb with MiXCR from the immunoSEQ multiplex PCR reads. The sample includes 150,000 to 200,000 distinct CDR3 sequences, approximately 94% of them seen just once. Trimming removed 8 bases at V and 7 bases at J, with 15 bases between. The CDR3 runs 13 residues. The sample comprised CD4+ T cells from PBMCs. The chain uses TRBV12-3 or TRBV12-4 and TRBJ1-5; a weak D match, TRBD1 (5 bases). This receptor was taken from a human donor in good health. CDR3 nucleotide sequence: TGTGCCAGCCTCCTCGGGGCCAGCCAGCCCCAGCATTTT. Protein sequence: CASLLGASQPQHF.